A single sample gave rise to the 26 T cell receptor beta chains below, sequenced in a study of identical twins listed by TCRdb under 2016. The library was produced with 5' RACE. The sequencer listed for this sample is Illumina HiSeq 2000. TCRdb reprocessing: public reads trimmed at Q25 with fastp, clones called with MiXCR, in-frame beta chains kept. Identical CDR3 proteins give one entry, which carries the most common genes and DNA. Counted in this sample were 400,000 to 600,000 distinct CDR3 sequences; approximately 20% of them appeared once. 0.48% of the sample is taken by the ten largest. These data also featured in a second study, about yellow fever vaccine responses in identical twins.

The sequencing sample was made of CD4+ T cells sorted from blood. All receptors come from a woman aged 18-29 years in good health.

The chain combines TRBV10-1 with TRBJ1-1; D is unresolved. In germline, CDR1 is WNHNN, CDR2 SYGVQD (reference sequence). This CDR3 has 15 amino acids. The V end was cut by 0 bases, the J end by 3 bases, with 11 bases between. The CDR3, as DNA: TGCGCCAGCAGTGAGTCCATGGGCTGGGACACTGAAGCTTTCTTT. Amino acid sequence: CASSESMGWDTEAFF.

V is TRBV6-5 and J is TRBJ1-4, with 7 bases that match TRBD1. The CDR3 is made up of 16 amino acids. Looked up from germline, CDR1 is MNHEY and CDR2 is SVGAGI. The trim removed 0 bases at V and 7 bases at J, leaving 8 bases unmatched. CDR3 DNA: TGTGCCAGCAGTTACTCGAACAGGGGTTTTGCTGAAAAACTGTTTTTT. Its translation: CASSYSNRGFAEKLFF.

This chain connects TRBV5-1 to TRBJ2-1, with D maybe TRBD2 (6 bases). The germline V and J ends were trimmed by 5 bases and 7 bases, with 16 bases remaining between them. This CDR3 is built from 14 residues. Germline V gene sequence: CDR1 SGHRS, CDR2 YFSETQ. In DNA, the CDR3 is TGCGCCAGCAGTTCGGGGCTAGCGCAGAATGAGCAGTTCTTC. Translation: CASSSGLAQNEQFF.

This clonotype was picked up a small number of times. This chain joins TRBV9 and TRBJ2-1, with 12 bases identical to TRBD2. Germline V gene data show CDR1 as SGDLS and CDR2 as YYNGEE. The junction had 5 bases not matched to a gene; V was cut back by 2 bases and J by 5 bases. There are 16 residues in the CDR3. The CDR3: CASSVLLAGGHNEQFF. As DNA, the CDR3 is TGTGCCAGCAGCGTCCTACTAGCGGGGGGCCACAATGAGCAGTTCTTC.

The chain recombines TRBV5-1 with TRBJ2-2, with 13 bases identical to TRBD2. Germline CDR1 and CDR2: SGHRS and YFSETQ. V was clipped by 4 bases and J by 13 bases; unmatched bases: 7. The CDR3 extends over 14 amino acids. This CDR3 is CASSNGLAGERLFF. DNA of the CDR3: TGCGCCAGCAGCAACGGACTAGCGGGAGAGAGGCTGTTTTTT.

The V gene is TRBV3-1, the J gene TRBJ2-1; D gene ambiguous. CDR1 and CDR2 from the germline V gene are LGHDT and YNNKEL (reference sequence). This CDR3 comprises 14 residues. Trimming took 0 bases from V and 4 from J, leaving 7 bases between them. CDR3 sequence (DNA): TGTGCCAGCAGCCAAGATTGGCTGTACAATGAGCAGTTCTTC. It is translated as CASSQDWLYNEQFF.

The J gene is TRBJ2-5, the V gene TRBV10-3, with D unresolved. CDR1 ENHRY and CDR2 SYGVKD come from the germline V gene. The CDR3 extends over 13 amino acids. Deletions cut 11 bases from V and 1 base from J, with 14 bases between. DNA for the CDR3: TGTGCCGTGGCGAGTGCGGCCCAAGAGACCCAGTACTTC. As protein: CAVASAAQETQYF.

The CDR3 nucleotides are TGCGCCAGCAGCTTACTAGCGGGAGCCGGCGGGGAGCTGTTTTTT. Translated: CASSLLAGAGGELFF. V gene TRBV5-1 combines with J gene TRBJ2-2, with TRBD2 matching 11 bases. The V segment lost 2 bases and the J segment 7 bases; nucleotides outside the gene matches: 4. Germline V CDR1 and CDR2: SGHRS, YFSETQ. CDR3 size: 15 residues.

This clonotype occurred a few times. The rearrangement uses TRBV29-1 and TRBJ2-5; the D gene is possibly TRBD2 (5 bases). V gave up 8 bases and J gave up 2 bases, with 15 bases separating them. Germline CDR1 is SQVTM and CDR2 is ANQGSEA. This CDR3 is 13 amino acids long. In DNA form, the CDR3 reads TGCAGCACCCGGAAGACTATACAAGAGACCCAGTACTTC. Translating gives CSTRKTIQETQYF.

In nucleotides, the CDR3 is TGCAGTGCTCCGTCTGGGGCCAACTACGAGCAGTACTTC. This encodes CSAPSGANYEQYF. The chain recombines TRBV20-1 with TRBJ2-7; D is perhaps TRBD1 (5 bases). Germline loops: CDR1 DFQATT, CDR2 SNEGSKA (reference sequence). This CDR3 spans 13 amino acids. V was clipped by 5 bases and J by 3 bases, with 14 bases between them.

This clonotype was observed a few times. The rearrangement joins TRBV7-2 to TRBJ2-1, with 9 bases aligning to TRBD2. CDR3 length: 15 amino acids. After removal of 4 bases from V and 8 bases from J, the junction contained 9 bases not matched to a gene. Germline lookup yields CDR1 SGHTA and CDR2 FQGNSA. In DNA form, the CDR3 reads TGTGCCAGCAGCTCCCCTGGCGGGGGGGCACATGAGCAGTTCTTC. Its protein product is CASSSPGGGAHEQFF.

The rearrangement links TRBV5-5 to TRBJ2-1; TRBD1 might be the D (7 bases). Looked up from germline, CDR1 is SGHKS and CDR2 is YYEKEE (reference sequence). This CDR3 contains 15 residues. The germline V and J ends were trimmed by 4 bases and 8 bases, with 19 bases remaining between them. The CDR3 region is CASSPTGTASDEQFF. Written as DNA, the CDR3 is TGTGCCAGCAGCCCTACGGGGACAGCTAGCGATGAGCAGTTCTTC.

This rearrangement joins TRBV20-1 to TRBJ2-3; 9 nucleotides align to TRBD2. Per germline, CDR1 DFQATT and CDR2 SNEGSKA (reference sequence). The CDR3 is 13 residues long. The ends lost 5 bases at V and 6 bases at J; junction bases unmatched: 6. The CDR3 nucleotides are TGCAGTGCTGACAAGCGGGGGGTGGATACGCAGTATTTT. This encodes CSADKRGVDTQYF.

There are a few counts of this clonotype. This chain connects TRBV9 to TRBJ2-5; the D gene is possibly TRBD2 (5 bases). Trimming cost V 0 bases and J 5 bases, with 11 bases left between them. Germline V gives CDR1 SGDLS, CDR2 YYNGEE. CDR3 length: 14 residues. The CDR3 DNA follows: TGTGCCAGCAGCGTAGCTATGGGCGGGGAGACCCAGTACTTC. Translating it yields CASSVAMGGETQYF.

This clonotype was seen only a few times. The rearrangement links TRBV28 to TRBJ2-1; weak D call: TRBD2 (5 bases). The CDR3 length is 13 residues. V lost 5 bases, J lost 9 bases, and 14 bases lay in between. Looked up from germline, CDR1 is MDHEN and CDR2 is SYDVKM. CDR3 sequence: CASSLTRASEQFF. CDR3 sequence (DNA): TGTGCCAGCAGTCTCACTAGGGCCTCTGAGCAGTTCTTC.

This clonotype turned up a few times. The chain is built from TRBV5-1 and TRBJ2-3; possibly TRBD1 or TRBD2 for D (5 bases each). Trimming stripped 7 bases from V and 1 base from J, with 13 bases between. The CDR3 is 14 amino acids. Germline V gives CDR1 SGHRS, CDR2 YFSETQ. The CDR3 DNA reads TGCGCCAGCCTAGAGAGGGGTGGCACAGATACGCAGTATTTT. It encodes CASLERGGTDTQYF.

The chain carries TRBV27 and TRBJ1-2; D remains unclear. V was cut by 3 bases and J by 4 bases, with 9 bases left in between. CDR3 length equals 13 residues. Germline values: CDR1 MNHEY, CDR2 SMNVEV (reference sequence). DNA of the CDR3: TGTGCCAGCAGTTTTGGCAGCCGCTATGGCTACACCTTC. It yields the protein CASSFGSRYGYTF.

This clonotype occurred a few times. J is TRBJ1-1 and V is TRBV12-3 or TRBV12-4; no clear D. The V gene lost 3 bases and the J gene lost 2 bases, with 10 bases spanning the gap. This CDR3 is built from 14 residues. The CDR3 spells CASSFTARNTEAFF. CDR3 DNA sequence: TGTGCCAGCAGTTTTACGGCAAGAAACACTGAAGCTTTCTTT.

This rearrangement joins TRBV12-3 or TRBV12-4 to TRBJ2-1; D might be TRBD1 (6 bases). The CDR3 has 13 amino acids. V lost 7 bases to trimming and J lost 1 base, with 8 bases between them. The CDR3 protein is CASTGVSYNEQFF. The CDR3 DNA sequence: TGTGCCAGCACAGGGGTGTCCTACAATGAGCAGTTCTTC.

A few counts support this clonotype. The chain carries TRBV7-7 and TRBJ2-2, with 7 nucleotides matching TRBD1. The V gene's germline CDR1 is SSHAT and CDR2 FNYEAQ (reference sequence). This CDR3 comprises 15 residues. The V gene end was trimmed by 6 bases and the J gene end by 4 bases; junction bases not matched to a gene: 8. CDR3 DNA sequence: TGTGCCAGCAGTTCAGGACAGGACTCCACCGGGGAGCTGTTTTTT. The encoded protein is CASSSGQDSTGELFF.

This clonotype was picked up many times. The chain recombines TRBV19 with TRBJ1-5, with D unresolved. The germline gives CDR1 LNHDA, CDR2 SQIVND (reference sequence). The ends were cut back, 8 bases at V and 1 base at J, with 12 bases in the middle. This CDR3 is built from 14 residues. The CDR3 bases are TGTGCCAGTTCTGGGGAGAGAAGCAATCAGCCCCAGCATTTT. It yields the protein CASSGERSNQPQHF.

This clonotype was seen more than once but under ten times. Here the CDR3 reads CASSQGYSDSPLHF. DNA of the CDR3: TGCGCCAGCAGCCAGGGGTACAGTGATTCACCCCTCCACTTT. This rearrangement joins TRBV5-1 to TRBJ1-6; D is perhaps TRBD1 (6 bases). The CDR3 has 14 residues. Trimming removed 4 bases from V and 8 bases from J, with 13 bases in between. Per germline, CDR1 SGHRS and CDR2 YFSETQ.

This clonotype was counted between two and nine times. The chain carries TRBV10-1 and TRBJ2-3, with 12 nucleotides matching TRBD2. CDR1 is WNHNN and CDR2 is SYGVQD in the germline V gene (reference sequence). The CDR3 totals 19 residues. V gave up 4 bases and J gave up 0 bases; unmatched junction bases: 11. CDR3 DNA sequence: TGCGCCAGCAGTGGGTCCGAGACTAGCGGGAGCTCTAGCACAGATACGCAGTATTTT. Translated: CASSGSETSGSSSTDTQYF.

In DNA, the CDR3 is TGTGCCAGCTCACAAAATCAGAATGAGCAGTTCTTC. This gives the protein CASSQNQNEQFF. V and J are TRBV18 and TRBJ2-1; D is uncertain. Germline loops: CDR1 KGHSH, CDR2 LQKENI. The CDR3 has 12 residues. The V end lost 4 bases, the J end lost 7 bases, and 8 bases lay between the germline ends.

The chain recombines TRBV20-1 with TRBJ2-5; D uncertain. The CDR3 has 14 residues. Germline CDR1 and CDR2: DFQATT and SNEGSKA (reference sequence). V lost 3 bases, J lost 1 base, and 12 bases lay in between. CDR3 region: CSASPGTRQETQYF. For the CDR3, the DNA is TGCAGTGCTAGTCCTGGAACCCGCCAAGAGACCCAGTACTTC.

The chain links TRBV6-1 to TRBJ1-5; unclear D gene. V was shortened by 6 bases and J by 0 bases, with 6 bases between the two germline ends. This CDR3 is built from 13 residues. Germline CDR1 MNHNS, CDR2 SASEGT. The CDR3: CASSKNSNQPQHF. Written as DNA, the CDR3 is TGTGCCAGCAGCAAGAATAGCAATCAGCCCCAGCATTTT.